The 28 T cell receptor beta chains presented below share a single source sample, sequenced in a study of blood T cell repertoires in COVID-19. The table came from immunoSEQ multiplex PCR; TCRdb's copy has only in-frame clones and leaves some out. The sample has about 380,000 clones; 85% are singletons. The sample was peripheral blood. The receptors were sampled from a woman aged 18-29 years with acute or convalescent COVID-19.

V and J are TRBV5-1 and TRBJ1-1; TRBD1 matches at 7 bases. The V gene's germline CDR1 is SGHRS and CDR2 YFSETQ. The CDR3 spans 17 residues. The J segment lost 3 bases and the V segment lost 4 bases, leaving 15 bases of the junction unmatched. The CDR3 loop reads CASSPTRQGPRDTEAFF. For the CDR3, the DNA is TGCGCCAGCAGCCCCACCCGACAGGGCCCTAGGGACACTGAAGCTTTCTTT.

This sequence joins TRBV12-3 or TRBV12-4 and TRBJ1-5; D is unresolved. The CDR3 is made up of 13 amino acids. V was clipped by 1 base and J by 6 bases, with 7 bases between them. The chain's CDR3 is CASSLVASQPQHF. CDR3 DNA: TGTGCCAGCAGTTTAGTTGCCAGTCAGCCCCAGCATTTT.

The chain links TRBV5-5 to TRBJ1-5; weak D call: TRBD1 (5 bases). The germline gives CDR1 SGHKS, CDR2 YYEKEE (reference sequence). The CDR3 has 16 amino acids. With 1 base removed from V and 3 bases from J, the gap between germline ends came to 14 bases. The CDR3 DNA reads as TGTGCCAGCAGCTTGTGGGCAGGACAAGTCAATCAGCCCCAGCATTTT. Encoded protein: CASSLWAGQVNQPQHF.

The CDR3 region is CASSGTTPTNTGELFF. Here the CDR3 DNA reads TGCGCCAGCAGCGGGACTACACCAACGAACACCGGGGAGCTGTTTTTT. The rearrangement uses TRBV5-1 and TRBJ2-2; 7 positions match TRBD2. CDR1 is SGHRS and CDR2 is YFSETQ in the germline V gene. The CDR3 has 16 residues. V dropped 4 bases and J dropped 0; count of bases not matched to a gene: 6.

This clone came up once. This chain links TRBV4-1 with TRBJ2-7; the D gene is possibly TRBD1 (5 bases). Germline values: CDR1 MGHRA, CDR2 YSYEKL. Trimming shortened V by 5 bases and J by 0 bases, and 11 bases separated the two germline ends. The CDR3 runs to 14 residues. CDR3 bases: TGCGCCAGCAGCGAGACAGTGAGCTCCTACGAGCAGTACTTC. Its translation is CASSETVSSYEQYF.

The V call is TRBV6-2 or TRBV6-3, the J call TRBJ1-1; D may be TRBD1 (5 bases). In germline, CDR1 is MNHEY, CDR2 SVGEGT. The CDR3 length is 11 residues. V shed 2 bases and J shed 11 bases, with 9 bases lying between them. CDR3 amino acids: CASSYGGGAFF. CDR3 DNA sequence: TGTGCCAGCAGTTACGGGGGGGGTGCTTTCTTT.

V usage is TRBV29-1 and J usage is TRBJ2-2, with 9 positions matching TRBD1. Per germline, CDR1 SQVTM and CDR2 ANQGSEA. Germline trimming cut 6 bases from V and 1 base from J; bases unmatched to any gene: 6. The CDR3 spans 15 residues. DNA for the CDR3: TGCAGCGTCGTAGACAGGGGGGGGAACACCGGGGAGCTGTTTTTT. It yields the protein CSVVDRGGNTGELFF.

The CDR3 loop is CASRGLTGEKDTEAFF. CDR3 DNA: TGTGCCAGCAGGGGGCTAACAGGGGAAAAGGACACTGAAGCTTTCTTT. The chain employs TRBV2 and TRBJ1-1; the match to TRBD1 covers 7 bases. The CDR3 contains 16 residues. Germline lookup yields CDR1 SNHLY and CDR2 FYNNEI. After removal of 6 bases from V and 3 bases from J, the junction contained 13 bases not matched to a gene.

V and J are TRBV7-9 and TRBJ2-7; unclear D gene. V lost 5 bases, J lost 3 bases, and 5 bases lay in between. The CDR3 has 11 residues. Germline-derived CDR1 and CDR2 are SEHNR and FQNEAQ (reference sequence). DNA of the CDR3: TGTGCCAGCAGCCTCGTCTACGAGCAGTACTTC. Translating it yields CASSLVYEQYF.

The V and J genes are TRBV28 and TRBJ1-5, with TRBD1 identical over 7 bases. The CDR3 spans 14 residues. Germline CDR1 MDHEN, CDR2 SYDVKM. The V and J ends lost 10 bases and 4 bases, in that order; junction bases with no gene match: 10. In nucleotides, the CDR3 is TGTGCCATCCCGACCCGGGACAGAAATCAGCCCCAGCATTTT. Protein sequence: CAIPTRDRNQPQHF.

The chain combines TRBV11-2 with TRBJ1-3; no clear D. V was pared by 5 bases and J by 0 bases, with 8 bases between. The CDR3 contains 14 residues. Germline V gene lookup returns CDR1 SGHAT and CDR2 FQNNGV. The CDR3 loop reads CASSSGPSGNTIYF. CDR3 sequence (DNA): TGTGCCAGCAGCAGCGGACCCTCTGGAAACACCATATATTTT.

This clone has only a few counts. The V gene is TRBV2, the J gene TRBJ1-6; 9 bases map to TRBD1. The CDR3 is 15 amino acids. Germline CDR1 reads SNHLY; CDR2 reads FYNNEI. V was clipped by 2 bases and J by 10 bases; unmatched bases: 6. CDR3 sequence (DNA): TGTGCCAGCAGTGAAAGGGGGACAGGGACCTCACCCCTCCACTTT. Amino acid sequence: CASSERGTGTSPLHF.

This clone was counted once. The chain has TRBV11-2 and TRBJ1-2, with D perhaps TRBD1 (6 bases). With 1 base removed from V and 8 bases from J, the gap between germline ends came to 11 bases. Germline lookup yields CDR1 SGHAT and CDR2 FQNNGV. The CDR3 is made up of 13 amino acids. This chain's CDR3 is CASSLVSRGGYTF. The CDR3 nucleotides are TGTGCCAGCAGCTTAGTGAGCAGGGGAGGCTACACCTTC. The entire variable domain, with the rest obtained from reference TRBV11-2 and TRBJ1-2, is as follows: EAGVAQSPRYKIIEKRQSVAFWCNPISGHATLYWYQQILGQGPKLLIQFQNNGVVDDSQLPKDRFSAERLKGVDSTLKIQPAKLEDSAVYLCASSLVSRGGYTFGSGTRLTVV.

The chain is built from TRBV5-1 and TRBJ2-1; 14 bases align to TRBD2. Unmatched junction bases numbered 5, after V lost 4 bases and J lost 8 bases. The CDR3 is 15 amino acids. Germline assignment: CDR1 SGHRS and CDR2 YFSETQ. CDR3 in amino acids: CASSKGLAGADEQFF. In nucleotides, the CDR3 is TGCGCCAGCAGCAAGGGACTAGCGGGAGCAGATGAGCAGTTCTTC.

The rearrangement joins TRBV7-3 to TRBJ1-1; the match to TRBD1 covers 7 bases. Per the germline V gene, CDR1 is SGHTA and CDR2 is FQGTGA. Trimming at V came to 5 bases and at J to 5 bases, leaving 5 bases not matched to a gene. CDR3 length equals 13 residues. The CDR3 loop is CASSPQQGTEAFF. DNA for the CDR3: TGTGCCAGCAGCCCACAACAGGGGACTGAAGCTTTCTTT.

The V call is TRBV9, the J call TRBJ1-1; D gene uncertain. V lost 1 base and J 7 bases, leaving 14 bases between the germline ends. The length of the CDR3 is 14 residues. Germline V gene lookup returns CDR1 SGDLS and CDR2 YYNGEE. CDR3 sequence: CASSVYGSEDEAFF. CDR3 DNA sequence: TGTGCCAGCAGCGTATATGGGTCGGAGGATGAAGCTTTCTTT. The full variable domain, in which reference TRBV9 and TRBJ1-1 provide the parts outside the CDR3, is DSGVTQTPKHLITATGQRVTLRCSPRSGDLSVYWYQQSLDQGLQFLIQYYNGEERAKGNILERFSAQQFPDLHSELNLSSLELGDSALYFCASSVYGSEDEAFFGQGTRLTVV.

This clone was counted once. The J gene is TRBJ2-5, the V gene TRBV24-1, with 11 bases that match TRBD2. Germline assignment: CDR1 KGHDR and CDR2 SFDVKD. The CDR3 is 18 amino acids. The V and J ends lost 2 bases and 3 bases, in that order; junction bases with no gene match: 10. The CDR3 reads CATSDYLAGGPSEETQYF. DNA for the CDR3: TGTGCCACCAGTGATTATTTAGCGGGAGGGCCCTCGGAAGAGACCCAGTACTTC.

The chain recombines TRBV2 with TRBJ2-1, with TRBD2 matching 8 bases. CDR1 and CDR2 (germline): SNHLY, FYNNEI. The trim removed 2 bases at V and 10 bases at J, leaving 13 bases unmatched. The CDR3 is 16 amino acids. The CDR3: CASSEYPGRAVREQFF. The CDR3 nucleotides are TGTGCCAGCAGTGAATACCCCGGGAGGGCCGTGAGAGAGCAGTTCTTC.

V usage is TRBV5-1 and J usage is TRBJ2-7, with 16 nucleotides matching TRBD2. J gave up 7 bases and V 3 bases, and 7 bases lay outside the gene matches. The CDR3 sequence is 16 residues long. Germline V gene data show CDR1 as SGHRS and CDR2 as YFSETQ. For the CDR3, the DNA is TGCGCCAGCAGCTCGGGACTAGCGGGAGGGCCAGGAGAGCAGTACTTC. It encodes CASSSGLAGGPGEQYF.

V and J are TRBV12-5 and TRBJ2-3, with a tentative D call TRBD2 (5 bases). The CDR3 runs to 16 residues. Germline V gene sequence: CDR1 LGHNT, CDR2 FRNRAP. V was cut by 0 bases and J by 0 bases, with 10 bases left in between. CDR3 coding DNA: TGTGCTAGTGGTTTGGTAGACGGGGAAAGCACAGATACGCAGTATTTT. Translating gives CASGLVDGESTDTQYF.

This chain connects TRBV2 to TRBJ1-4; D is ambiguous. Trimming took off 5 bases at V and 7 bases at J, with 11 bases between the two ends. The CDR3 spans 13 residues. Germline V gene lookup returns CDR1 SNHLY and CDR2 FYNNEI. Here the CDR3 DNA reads TGTGCCAGCAGTCCTAGGGAGGGTGAAAAACTGTTTTTT. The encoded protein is CASSPREGEKLFF. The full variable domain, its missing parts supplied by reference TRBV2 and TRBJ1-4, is EPEVTQTPSHQVTQMGQEVILRCVPISNHLYFYWYRQILGQKVEFLVSFYNNEISEKSEIFDDQFSVERPDGSNFTLKIRSTKLEDSAMYFCASSPREGEKLFFGSGTQLSVL.

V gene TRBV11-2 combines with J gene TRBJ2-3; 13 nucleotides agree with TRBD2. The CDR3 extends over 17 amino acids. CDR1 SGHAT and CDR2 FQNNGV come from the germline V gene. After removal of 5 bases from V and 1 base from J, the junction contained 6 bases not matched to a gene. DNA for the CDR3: TGTGCCAGCAGCCCAGGACTAGCGGGAGAGGGCACAGATACGCAGTATTTT. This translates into CASSPGLAGEGTDTQYF.

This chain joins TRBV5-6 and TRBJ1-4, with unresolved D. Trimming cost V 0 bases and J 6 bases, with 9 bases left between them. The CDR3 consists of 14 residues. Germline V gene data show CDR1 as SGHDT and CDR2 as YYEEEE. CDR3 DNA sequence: TGTGCCAGCAGCTTGGCGTTGGTAGATGAAAAACTGTTTTTT. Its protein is CASSLALVDEKLFF.

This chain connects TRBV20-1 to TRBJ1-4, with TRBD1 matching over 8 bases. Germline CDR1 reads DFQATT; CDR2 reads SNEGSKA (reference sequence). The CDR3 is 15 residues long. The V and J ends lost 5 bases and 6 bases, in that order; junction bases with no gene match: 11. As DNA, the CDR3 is TGCAGTGCTCGTGGACAGGGATCGGATTATGAAAAACTGTTTTTT. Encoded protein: CSARGQGSDYEKLFF.

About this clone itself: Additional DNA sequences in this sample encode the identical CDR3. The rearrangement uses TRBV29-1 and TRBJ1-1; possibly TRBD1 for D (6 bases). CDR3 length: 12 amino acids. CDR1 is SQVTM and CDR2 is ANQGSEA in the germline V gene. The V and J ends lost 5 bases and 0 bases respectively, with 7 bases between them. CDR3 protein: CSVQGMNTEAFF. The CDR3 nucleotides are TGCAGCGTTCAGGGGATGAACACTGAAGCTTTCTTT.

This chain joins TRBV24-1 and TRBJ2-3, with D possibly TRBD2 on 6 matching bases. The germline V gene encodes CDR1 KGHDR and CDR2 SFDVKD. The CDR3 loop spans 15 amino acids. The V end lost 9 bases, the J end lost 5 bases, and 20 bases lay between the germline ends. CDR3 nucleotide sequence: TGTGCCACCCGTGGGGTATGGGGCGGGGAAGATACGCAGTATTTT. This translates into CATRGVWGGEDTQYF.

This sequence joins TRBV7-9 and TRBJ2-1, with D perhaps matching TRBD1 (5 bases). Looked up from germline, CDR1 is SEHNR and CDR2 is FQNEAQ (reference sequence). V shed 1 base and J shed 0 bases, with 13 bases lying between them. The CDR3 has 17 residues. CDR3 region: CASSLGGDMSSYNEQFF. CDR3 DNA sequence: TGTGCCAGCAGCTTAGGGGGCGACATGAGCTCCTACAATGAGCAGTTCTTC.

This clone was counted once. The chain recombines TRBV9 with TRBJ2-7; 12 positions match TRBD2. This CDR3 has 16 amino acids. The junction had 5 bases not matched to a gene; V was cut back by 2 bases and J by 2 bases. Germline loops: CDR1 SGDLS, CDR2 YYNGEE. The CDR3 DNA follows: TGTGCCAGCAGCGTCGGACTAGCGGGACTCGCCTACGAGCAGTACTTC. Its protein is CASSVGLAGLAYEQYF.